This T cell receptor (beta chain) was sequenced for a study of metastatic and nonmetastatic thyroid tumors. Broader study findings: Benign nodules reportedly had significantly lower TCR beta diversity than malignant thyroid tumors in blood and tumor.

Original data processing: The authors used CDR3 differences across clinicopathological groups to build a distant-metastasis classifier for papillary thyroid cancer. TCRdb re-called the PCR reads via MiXCR. V and J calls and clone size were set by TCRdb, not the authors. The sample carries over 30,000 clones, 15% to 20% recorded once. All patients were untreated before thyroid surgery. V was clipped by 0 bases and J by 5 bases, with 10 bases between them. CDR3 size: 14 residues. Germline CDR1 MNHEY, CDR2 SMNVEV (reference sequence). By share, this clone ranks as medium-sized. The antigen is undetermined.

This clonotype was obtained from a male donor with papillary thyroid cancer or a benign thyroid nodule (not recorded which). Some clones in this sample may be carry-over from other donors' samples. The source material was blood. This chain links TRBV27 with TRBJ1-2; D call uncertain. The CDR3 DNA reads as TGTGCCAGCAGTTTATCCGGGATCAGATATGGCTACACCTTC. As protein: CASSLSGIRYGYTF.